The entry below describes one TCR beta chain. Its antigen is unknown. The data belong to a study of cytomegalovirus exposure and HLA in healthy donors. Study results and caveats: There were several of the most significant clusters that appeared linked to common viral pathogens in a later analysis. For cytomegalovirus status, the classifier reportedly gave diagnoses with high specificity and sensitivity. Analyzed later, most CMV-associated TCR beta chains appeared HLA-restricted. It was shown in a later analysis that HLA-associated TCR beta chains were more clonally expanded than other, equally common chains.

V was trimmed by 1 base and J by 4 bases, leaving 20 bases between them. Germline V CDR1 and CDR2: LGHNT, FRNRAP. The CDR3 consists of 18 residues. Researchers ran the PCR with 60 Vbeta and 13 Jbeta primers. Data came from immunoSEQ multiplex PCR; TCRdb stores just in-frame clones and leaves some out. The sample has approximately 160,000 clones; 77% are singletons. This rearrangement joins TRBV12-5 to TRBJ2-1, with TRBD2 as a possible D gene (6 bases). Sequenced input: PBMCs. This clonotype was sampled from a woman in her twenties or thirties in good health and CMV-seropositive. The CDR3 region has the DNA TGTGCTAGTGGTTTGGGTGAACTGGAAGCGGGCATATACAATGAGCAGTTCTTC. It codes for CASGLGELEAGIYNEQFF.